The 23 T cell receptor beta chains given below trace back to one sample, sequenced in a study of Ad26.COV2.S vaccination and SARS-CoV-2 variants. Treatment noted: 15 to 20 received Ad26.COV2.S at low or high dose, single or two shots; about 5 received placebo; per-sample allocation not given. The samples were gathered on day 63 after the first injection of vaccine or placebo. Assay: immunoSEQ multiplex PCR; the TCRdb copy retains only in-frame clones and omits some. The sample consists of roughly 680,000 clones, approximately 88% of them appearing once. Here the sequenced sample was peripheral blood, taken in a trial of Ad26.COV2.S vaccine versus placebo. The receptor source for this set is a person between 18 and 65 years old who received the Ad26.COV2.S COVID-19 vaccine or a placebo.

The chain recombines TRBV29-1 with TRBJ1-1; D remains ambiguous. Trimming stripped 4 bases from V and 10 bases from J, with 13 bases between. The CDR3 has 11 residues. CDR1 SQVTM and CDR2 ANQGSEA come from the germline V gene. For the CDR3, the DNA is TGCAGCGTTGTGACCTTGTCGCGAGCTTTCTTT. Protein sequence: CSVVTLSRAFF. The whole variable domain, remainder taken from reference TRBV29-1 and TRBJ1-1, is SAVISQKPSRDICQRGTSLTIQCQVDSQVTMMFWYRQQPGQSLTLIATANQGSEATYESGFVIDKFPISRPNLTFSTLTVSNMSPEDSSIYLCSVVTLSRAFFGQGTRLTVV.

The rearrangement links TRBV7-9 to TRBJ1-3, with D hard to call. Trimming removed 3 bases at V and 0 bases at J, with 18 bases between. The CDR3 spans 18 residues. Germline V gene data show CDR1 as SEHNR and CDR2 as FQNEAQ (reference sequence). The CDR3 protein is CASSFDRSGAGSGNTIYF. The CDR3, as DNA: TGTGCCAGCAGCTTCGACCGGTCAGGAGCTGGCTCTGGAAACACCATATATTTT.

This chain uses TRBV6-5 with TRBJ2-7, with TRBD2 matching over 8 bases. J gave up 0 bases and V 6 bases, and 7 bases lay outside the gene matches. This CDR3 has 15 amino acids. The V gene's germline CDR1 is MNHEY and CDR2 SVGAGI. The CDR3 loop is CASRPSGGISYEQYF. The DNA for the CDR3 is TGTGCCAGCAGGCCCTCGGGGGGGATCTCCTACGAGCAGTACTTC.

This clone has just a few counts. The V call is TRBV7-9, the J call TRBJ1-4; D may be TRBD1 (5 bases). The CDR3 extends over 14 amino acids. Trimming removed 4 bases at V and 12 bases at J, with 18 bases between. The germline CDR1 and CDR2 sequences are SEHNR and FQNEAQ (reference sequence). CDR3 protein: CASSWGTDGFELFF. As DNA, the CDR3 is TGTGCCAGCAGCTGGGGGACGGACGGCTTCGAACTGTTTTTT. The full variable domain, in which reference TRBV7-9 and TRBJ1-4 provide the parts outside the CDR3, is DTGVSQNPRHKITKRGQNVTFRCDPISEHNRLYWYRQTLGQGPEFLTYFQNEAQLEKSRLLSDRFSAERPKGSFSTLEIQRTEQGDSAMYLCASSWGTDGFELFFGSGTQLSVL.

This chain uses TRBV10-3 with TRBJ1-5, with 7 positions matching TRBD1. The CDR3 has 15 amino acids. V was pared by 3 bases and J by 7 bases, with 9 bases of the junction left unmatched. Germline V gives CDR1 ENHRY, CDR2 SYGVKD. CDR3 amino acids: CAISDYSGGDQPQHF. In DNA, the CDR3 is TGTGCCATCAGTGATTACTCAGGGGGAGACCAGCCCCAGCATTTT.

The CDR3 region has the DNA TGTGCCTCACAGGAGGGGTTTAATGAAAAACTGTTTTTT. Its translation is CASQEGFNEKLFF. The rearrangement joins TRBV7-9 to TRBJ1-4; maybe TRBD1 (5 bases). Trimming took 11 bases from V and 4 from J, leaving 14 bases between them. This CDR3 region has 13 residues. Germline V gene sequence: CDR1 SEHNR, CDR2 FQNEAQ (reference sequence).

In DNA, the CDR3 is TGTGCCAGCAGCGTAGGCTTCGAGACCTACGAGCAGTACTTC. This translates into CASSVGFETYEQYF. The genes are TRBV9 and TRBJ2-7; D is uncertain. The CDR3 consists of 14 residues. V shed 0 bases and J shed 2 bases, with 9 bases lying between them. From germline, CDR1 is SGDLS and CDR2 YYNGEE.

The chain links TRBV4-2 to TRBJ2-1; 7 bases are a match to TRBD2. Germline CDR1 LGHNA, CDR2 YNFKEQ. Trimming took 10 bases from V and 0 from J; bases not matched to a gene: 3. This CDR3 has 13 amino acids. CDR3 protein: CAKAGYSYNEQFF. The DNA for the CDR3 is TGTGCCAAAGCGGGATACTCCTACAATGAGCAGTTCTTC.

This sequence joins TRBV5-4 and TRBJ2-7; 7 nucleotides line up with TRBD2. Germline CDR1 SGHNT, CDR2 YYREEE (reference sequence). The CDR3 length is 14 residues. V gave up 4 bases and J gave up 2 bases; unmatched junction bases: 6. In DNA, the CDR3 is TGTGCCAGCAGCCCTGGACTAGGGCCCTACGAGCAGTACTTC. Protein product: CASSPGLGPYEQYF.

V and J are TRBV2 and TRBJ2-7; possibly TRBD1 for D (6 bases). The CDR3 length is 14 residues. CDR1 is SNHLY, CDR2 FYNNEI, per germline. Trimming took 9 bases from V and 5 from J, leaving 20 bases between them. The CDR3, as DNA: TGTGCCAGTATCACAGGGAAACCCCTGGACGAGCAGTACTTC. Translated: CASITGKPLDEQYF.

V and J are TRBV18 and TRBJ2-2; a weak D match, TRBD1 (5 bases). V shed 3 bases and J shed 0 bases, with 11 bases lying between them. The CDR3 contains 16 residues. Germline V gene lookup returns CDR1 KGHSH and CDR2 LQKENI. The chain's CDR3 is CASSPRLGPNTGELFF. CDR3 coding DNA: TGTGCCAGCTCACCTCGCCTGGGGCCGAACACCGGGGAGCTGTTTTTT.

This chain links TRBV27 with TRBJ1-1; 9 nucleotides line up with TRBD1. The J segment lost 3 bases and the V segment lost 3 bases, leaving 8 bases of the junction unmatched. Germline CDR1 is MNHEY and CDR2 is SMNVEV (reference sequence). This CDR3 contains 16 residues. CDR3 nucleotide sequence: TGTGCCAGCAGTTTCAGGACAGGGGTTGTACACACTGAAGCTTTCTTT. Translation gives CASSFRTGVVHTEAFF.

The J gene is TRBJ2-7, the V gene TRBV2, with D maybe TRBD1 (6 bases). The CDR3 has 14 amino acids. Looked up from germline, CDR1 is SNHLY and CDR2 is FYNNEI. Trimming took 7 bases from V and 5 from J, leaving 18 bases between them. CDR3 DNA: TGTGCCAGCACCCCCGGGACAAACCTCAACGAGCAGTACTTC. The encoded protein is CASTPGTNLNEQYF.

This chain joins TRBV9 and TRBJ2-2; 9 bases are shared with TRBD2. CDR3 length: 15 amino acids. V lost 4 bases and J lost 8; bases outside the gene matches: 9. Per the germline V gene, CDR1 is SGDLS and CDR2 is YYNGEE. This CDR3 reads CASSNNPSGVGELFF. The CDR3 bases are TGTGCCAGCAGCAATAACCCTAGCGGGGTAGGGGAGCTGTTTTTT.

The V gene is TRBV7-9, the J gene TRBJ1-2; 7 nucleotides line up with TRBD1. The CDR3 runs to 13 residues. CDR1 is SEHNR, CDR2 FQNEAQ, per germline (reference sequence). V trimming: 5 bases; J trimming: 2 bases; junction bases outside the gene matches: 2. The CDR3 DNA is TGTGCCAGCAGCCGGGGACAGAACTATGGCTACACCTTC. Its translation is CASSRGQNYGYTF.

The rearrangement links TRBV5-4 to TRBJ2-7; perhaps TRBD2 as D (5 bases). With 4 bases removed from V and 1 base from J, the gap between germline ends came to 12 bases. The germline gives CDR1 SGHNT, CDR2 YYREEE (reference sequence). The CDR3 totals 14 residues. The CDR3 DNA is TGTGCCAGCAGCAGCAAGCGGAGTTCCTACGAGCAGTACTTC. Translated: CASSSKRSSYEQYF.

As for this clone: The sample contains more than one DNA sequence encoding this CDR3. This chain connects TRBV2 to TRBJ2-3; 7 bases agree with TRBD2. V shed 3 bases and J 0 bases; nucleotides not matched to a gene: 0. The germline gives CDR1 SNHLY, CDR2 FYNNEI. The CDR3 runs to 14 residues. The CDR3 nucleotides are TGTGCCAGCAGTGAGGGACTAAGCACAGATACGCAGTATTTT. This codes for CASSEGLSTDTQYF.

The rearrangement links TRBV5-1 to TRBJ2-1; TRBD2 matches at 11 bases. CDR1 and CDR2 from the germline V gene are SGHRS and YFSETQ. The CDR3 loop spans 15 amino acids. The J segment lost 10 bases and the V segment lost 2 bases, leaving 8 bases of the junction unmatched. DNA for the CDR3: TGCGCCAGCAGCTTTACTAGCGGGAGTCGGAAGGAGCAGTTCTTC. Translating it yields CASSFTSGSRKEQFF.

This rearrangement joins TRBV7-2 to TRBJ2-3, with 7 bases identical to TRBD2. After removal of 3 bases from V and 2 bases from J, the junction contained 8 bases not matched to a gene. The V gene's germline CDR1 is SGHTA and CDR2 FQGNSA. The CDR3 consists of 16 residues. The DNA of the CDR3 is TGTGCCAGCAGCTTCGGGGGAGGGCGGGACACAGATACGCAGTATTTT. It is translated as CASSFGGGRDTDTQYF.

The V gene is TRBV24-1, the J gene TRBJ2-5, with D possibly called TRBD1 or TRBD2 (5 bases each). The CDR3 spans 13 residues. CDR1 and CDR2 from the germline V gene are KGHDR and SFDVKD. Trimming removed 7 bases at V and 5 bases at J, with 13 bases between. The CDR3 sequence is CATSSEGFETQYF. CDR3 DNA sequence: TGTGCCACCAGCTCTGAGGGGTTTGAGACCCAGTACTTC.

In this sample, this clone turned up once. V and J are TRBV10-3 and TRBJ1-1; D might be TRBD1 (6 bases). This CDR3 comprises 15 residues. Trimming cost V 6 bases and J 1 base, with 15 bases left between them. Germline V gene lookup returns CDR1 ENHRY and CDR2 SYGVKD. CDR3 residues: CAIRHTGHPNTEAFF. The CDR3 nucleotides are TGTGCCATCAGACATACGGGACACCCGAACACTGAAGCTTTCTTT.

The genes are TRBV6-1 and TRBJ2-3; TRBD2 matches 9 bases. J was trimmed by 1 base and V by 7 bases; bases with no gene match: 0. Looked up from germline, CDR1 is MNHNS and CDR2 is SASEGT. The CDR3 contains 13 residues. CDR3 residues: CASIAGGTDTQYF. In nucleotides, the CDR3 is TGTGCCAGCATAGCGGGAGGCACAGATACGCAGTATTTT.

The chain is built from TRBV11-2 and TRBJ2-2; 11 positions agree with TRBD1. The CDR3 is 16 amino acids. With V trimmed by 1 base and J by 7 bases, 5 bases remained unmatched. Germline CDR1 reads SGHAT; CDR2 reads FQNNGV. The CDR3 loop is CASSLGTGGFGGELFF. CDR3 DNA: TGTGCCAGCAGCTTAGGGACAGGGGGCTTCGGCGGGGAGCTGTTTTTT.